The present entry profiles one T cell receptor beta chain with its context. Its antigen is undetermined. Every immunoSEQ plate was one replicate of a subset's evenly spread DNA. Template for every sorted-subset replicate PCR totaled about 200 ng DNA, about 30,000 T cell genomes. TCRdb's table, derived via immunoSEQ multiplex PCR, lists solely in-frame clones and lacks some. The sample yields roughly 2 million clones, over 85% seen once. The junction had 11 bases not matched to a gene; V was cut back by 4 bases and J by 5 bases. The CDR3 runs to 16 residues. Germline values: CDR1 SNHLY, CDR2 FYNNEI. The data were obtained in a study of shared clonotypes between healthy human individuals. Study-level findings and limits: Non-shared clonotypes showed lower generation probabilities than clonotypes common to all four donors. Generally, naive subsets (rather than memory subsets) showed larger estimated richness.

The clonotype was recovered from a man aged 18 to 30 in good health. The chain carries TRBV2 and TRBJ2-5, with 9 bases that match TRBD1. Material for sequencing was naive CD4+ T cells sorted from blood. Stated subset: CD45RA+ positively selected. CDR3 in amino acids: CASSVLPGQGIETQYF. DNA for the CDR3: TGTGCCAGCAGTGTCCTCCCGGGACAGGGAATCGAGACCCAGTACTTC.